These 27 T cell receptor beta chains were sequenced from one sample in a study of cytomegalovirus exposure and HLA in healthy donors. Primers: 60 Vbeta forward and 13 Jbeta reverse. Libraries were prepared by immunoSEQ multiplex PCR; TCRdb keeps only in-frame clonotypes and omits some of them. The sample comprises approximately 90,000 clones, 7.5% to 8.5% of which are singletons, and about 2.1% rests with the top ten. The source material was PBMCs. The receptors shown here come from a man aged 50 to 59 in good health and CMV-seronegative.

The chain employs TRBV6-1 and TRBJ1-4; 11 nucleotides line up with TRBD1. Germline assignment: CDR1 MNHNS and CDR2 SASEGT. The V and J ends lost 0 bases and 6 bases, in that order; junction bases with no gene match: 3. The CDR3 runs to 16 residues. Here the CDR3 DNA reads TGTGCCAGCAGTGAAGCGCAGGGACAGGGGGATGAAAAACTGTTTTTT. It encodes CASSEAQGQGDEKLFF.

This clone was counted only a few times. The chain combines TRBV7-2 with TRBJ2-1, with 9 bases that match TRBD1. Germline CDR1 SGHTA, CDR2 FQGNSA. This CDR3 has 14 amino acids. Germline trimming cut 5 bases from V and 11 bases from J; bases unmatched to any gene: 10. The CDR3 loop is CASSPGTGLGKQFF. The CDR3 coding sequence is TGTGCCAGCAGCCCGGGGACAGGGTTGGGAAAGCAGTTCTTC.

This clone showed up just a few times. The CDR3 nucleotides are TGTGCCAGCAGCCAAGCGGGAGTACAAGAGACCCAGTACTTC. Protein sequence: CASSQAGVQETQYF. This chain uses TRBV9 with TRBJ2-5; 8 nucleotides match TRBD2. The junction had 4 bases not matched to a gene; V was cut back by 4 bases and J by 2 bases. The germline V gene has CDR1 SGDLS and CDR2 YYNGEE. The CDR3 totals 14 residues.

This clone has just a few counts. This sequence joins TRBV4-1 and TRBJ1-4, with D possibly matching TRBD1 (6 bases). Trimming stripped 4 bases from V and 8 bases from J, with 17 bases between. This CDR3 is built from 15 residues. Looked up from germline, CDR1 is MGHRA and CDR2 is YSYEKL. This chain's CDR3 is CASSRSSTGPEKLFF. DNA of the CDR3: TGCGCCAGCAGCCGTTCCTCGACAGGACCGGAAAAACTGTTTTTT.

The rearrangement joins TRBV2 to TRBJ2-5, with a possible D match to TRBD2 (6 bases). The CDR3 runs 11 residues. Germline values: CDR1 SNHLY, CDR2 FYNNEI. V was shortened by 8 bases and J by 5 bases, with 9 bases between the two germline ends. This CDR3 is CASGLKETQYF. The CDR3, as DNA: TGTGCCAGCGGACTAAAGGAGACCCAGTACTTC.

The rearrangement links TRBV2 to TRBJ1-5; a weak D match, TRBD1 (5 bases). Deletions cut 8 bases from V and 0 bases from J, with 14 bases between. Germline CDR1 SNHLY, CDR2 FYNNEI. The CDR3 spans 15 residues. Here the CDR3 DNA reads TGTGCCAGCTTACAGGACGGTTATAGCAATCAGCCCCAGCATTTT. Encoded protein: CASLQDGYSNQPQHF.

This rearrangement joins TRBV28 to TRBJ2-5; tentative D call: TRBD2 (6 bases). The CDR3 has 14 residues. V was pared by 5 bases and J by 5 bases, with 15 bases between. From germline, CDR1 is MDHEN and CDR2 SYDVKM. The CDR3 here is CASSHPWGDETQYF. The CDR3, as DNA: TGTGCCAGCAGTCATCCGTGGGGGGACGAGACCCAGTACTTC.

This clone has a handful of counts. The J gene is TRBJ1-3, the V gene TRBV28, with a possible D match to TRBD1 (5 bases). Trimming removed 2 bases from V and 3 bases from J, with 11 bases in between. This CDR3 has 15 residues. Per germline, CDR1 MDHEN and CDR2 SYDVKM. CDR3 nucleotide sequence: TGTGCCAGCAGTTTAGATCCCCAGGGTGGAAACACCATATATTTT. Amino acids: CASSLDPQGGNTIYF.

This clone has just a few counts. The chain recombines TRBV7-2 with TRBJ2-1; D possibly corresponds to TRBD2 (6 bases). CDR1 is SGHTA, CDR2 FQGNSA, per germline. Trimming removed 1 base at V and 3 bases at J, with 13 bases between. The CDR3 spans 16 residues. The CDR3 is CASSLEVTRGYNEQFF. CDR3 bases: TGTGCCAGCAGCTTAGAAGTGACTAGGGGCTACAATGAGCAGTTCTTC.

This clone was seen a handful of times. This rearrangement joins TRBV28 to TRBJ1-5; no clear D. Germline loops: CDR1 MDHEN, CDR2 SYDVKM. The CDR3 consists of 11 residues. Trimming pared 5 bases from V and 4 bases from J, leaving 3 bases between. Written as DNA, the CDR3 is TGTGCCAGCAGTCAAAATCAGCCCCAGCATTTT. Translating it yields CASSQNQPQHF.

This clone has more than one count but fewer than ten. The chain has TRBV2 and TRBJ2-7; TRBD1 agrees at 8 bases. This CDR3 contains 13 residues. Trimming took 8 bases from V and 3 from J; bases not matched to a gene: 6. Per germline, CDR1 SNHLY and CDR2 FYNNEI. Here the CDR3 DNA reads TGTGCCAGCTCGTGGACAGGGAACTACGAGCAGTACTTC. Translating it yields CASSWTGNYEQYF.

A few counts support this clone. The V call is TRBV2, the J call TRBJ1-2, with D possibly TRBD1 on 5 matching bases. Trimming removed 0 bases at V and 1 base at J, with 12 bases between. Per germline, CDR1 SNHLY and CDR2 FYNNEI. This CDR3 region has 16 residues. CDR3 amino acids: CASSEAFRQYNYGYTF. The CDR3 coding sequence is TGTGCCAGCAGTGAAGCGTTTCGACAGTATAACTATGGCTACACCTTC.

The chain has TRBV9 and TRBJ2-5; D gene ambiguous. The germline V and J ends were trimmed by 0 bases and 2 bases, with 8 bases remaining between them. CDR1 and CDR2 from the germline V gene are SGDLS and YYNGEE. CDR3 length: 14 residues. The CDR3 spells CASSVGAGQETQYF. The DNA of the CDR3 is TGTGCCAGCAGCGTAGGGGCAGGTCAAGAGACCCAGTACTTC.

This clone occurred a few times. The chain recombines TRBV4-1 with TRBJ2-1; a weak D match, TRBD2 (6 bases). V lost 4 bases and J 0 bases, leaving 13 bases between the germline ends. Germline CDR1 and CDR2: MGHRA and YSYEKL. CDR3 size: 16 residues. CDR3 loop: CASSRDFPLSYNEQFF. The CDR3 DNA sequence: TGCGCCAGCAGCCGGGACTTCCCTCTCTCCTACAATGAGCAGTTCTTC.

The chain uses TRBV6-5 and TRBJ1-6; TRBD1 agrees at 7 bases. The CDR3 loop spans 14 amino acids. Trimming removed 4 bases from V and 8 bases from J; junction bases left unmatched: 5. Germline values: CDR1 MNHEY, CDR2 SVGAGI. The CDR3 region is CASSSQGTHSPLHF. CDR3 in DNA: TGTGCCAGCAGTTCACAGGGGACTCATTCACCCCTCCACTTT.

Only a few counts were recorded for this clone. The rearrangement uses TRBV5-1 and TRBJ2-6; maybe TRBD2 (5 bases). The ends were cut back, 7 bases at V and 3 bases at J, with 8 bases in the middle. The CDR3 has 13 amino acids. The germline CDR1 and CDR2 sequences are SGHRS and YFSETQ. The CDR3 reads CASGLGGANVLTF. The CDR3 nucleotides read TGCGCCAGCGGACTTGGTGGGGCCAACGTCCTGACTTTC.

This clone came up a few times. The DNA of the CDR3 is TGTGCCAGCAGTCGATTTGGGACAGACCTCCCCTACGAGCAGTACTTC. Translating gives CASSRFGTDLPYEQYF. The chain is built from TRBV27 and TRBJ2-7; 7 bases are shared with TRBD1. The CDR3 is 16 residues long. Losses at the gene ends were 5 bases for V and 2 bases for J; bases not matched to a gene: 12. Looked up from germline, CDR1 is MNHEY and CDR2 is SMNVEV (reference sequence).

This clone was observed a handful of times. V is TRBV6-6 and J is TRBJ1-6, with D tentatively TRBD1 (5 bases). The CDR3 contains 15 residues. Between the trimmed V and J ends, which lost 2 bases and 5 bases, there was a span of 10 bases. Germline loops: CDR1 MNHNY, CDR2 SVGAGI (reference sequence). The CDR3 coding sequence is TGTGCCAGCAGTTACAGCGGGACCAATAATTCACCCCTCCACTTT. Translation gives CASSYSGTNNSPLHF.

A few counts support this clone. The chain uses TRBV6-6 and TRBJ2-2; 8 bases agree with TRBD1. Germline V lookup: CDR1 MNHNY, CDR2 SVGAGI (reference sequence). With 7 bases clipped from V and 4 bases from J, the junction kept 5 bases outside the gene matches. This CDR3 has 14 residues. CDR3 nucleotide sequence: TGTGCCAGCATGAGGACAGGGCTCACCGGGGAGCTGTTTTTT. It encodes CASMRTGLTGELFF.

For the CDR3, the DNA is TGTGCCCCCTCAATTCGGGGGTGGGGAAACACCATATATTTT. Protein sequence: CAPSIRGWGNTIYF. The chain couples TRBV15 to TRBJ1-3; possibly TRBD1 for D (5 bases). The ends were cut back, 11 bases at V and 4 bases at J, with 18 bases in the middle. The germline gives CDR1 LNHNV, CDR2 YYDKDF (reference sequence). The CDR3 extends over 14 amino acids.

This clone was observed a handful of times. This chain connects TRBV5-6 to TRBJ1-2, with D perhaps TRBD1 (6 bases). Germline V gene sequence: CDR1 SGHDT, CDR2 YYEEEE. Trimming removed 0 bases from V and 4 bases from J, with 10 bases in between. The CDR3 totals 14 residues. The CDR3 nucleotides are TGTGCCAGCAGCTTGGCACAGGGATCCTATGGCTACACCTTC. This gives the protein CASSLAQGSYGYTF.

V gene TRBV9 combines with J gene TRBJ2-1; TRBD2 agrees at 7 bases. This CDR3 is 15 amino acids long. Germline trimming cut 1 base from V and 6 bases from J; bases unmatched to any gene: 7. CDR1 and CDR2 from the germline V gene are SGDLS and YYNGEE. The CDR3 nucleotides are TGTGCCAGCAGCGTAACGGGAGGACTCCCCAATGAGCAGTTCTTC. Amino acids: CASSVTGGLPNEQFF.

The chain has TRBV10-3 and TRBJ1-6; possible D gene TRBD1, 6 bases. Germline lookup yields CDR1 ENHRY and CDR2 SYGVKD. The V and J ends lost 11 bases and 7 bases respectively, with 15 bases between them. The CDR3 covers 13 residues. The CDR3 DNA follows: TGTGCCTCTCAGGGGCAGGAAAATTCACCCCTCCACTTT. Translation gives CASQGQENSPLHF.

The rearrangement joins TRBV18 to TRBJ2-7, with 7 bases identical to TRBD2. CDR1 and CDR2 from the germline V gene are KGHSH and LQKENI. The CDR3 sequence is 15 residues long. V lost 0 bases to trimming and J lost 2 bases; unmatched junction nucleotides: 4. This chain's CDR3 is CASSPPAGAAYEQYF. The DNA of the CDR3 is TGTGCCAGCTCACCACCGGCGGGAGCGGCCTACGAGCAGTACTTC.

V and J are TRBV28 and TRBJ1-1; 8 bases map to TRBD1. The CDR3 consists of 13 residues. Germline trimming cut 8 bases from V and 3 bases from J; bases unmatched to any gene: 5. The germline CDR1 and CDR2 sequences are MDHEN and SYDVKM. CDR3 region: CASRQGSYTEAFF. The CDR3 nucleotides read TGTGCCAGCCGACAGGGGAGTTACACTGAAGCTTTCTTT. The variable domain in full, with the rest retrieved from reference TRBV28 and TRBJ1-1, is DVKVTQSSRYLVKRTGEKVFLECVQDMDHENMFWYRQDPGLGLRLIYFSYDVKMKEKGDIPEGYSVSREKKERFSLILESASTNQTSMYLCASRQGSYTEAFFGQGTRLTVV.

The rearrangement links TRBV30 to TRBJ1-1, with 7 bases fitting TRBD1. Germline CDR1 and CDR2: GTSNPN and SVGIG (reference sequence). V was clipped by 5 bases and J by 1 base; unmatched bases: 4. The CDR3 consists of 13 residues. CDR3 sequence reads: CAWRRDRNTEAFF. The CDR3 nucleotides are TGTGCCTGGCGGCGGGACAGGAACACTGAAGCTTTCTTT.

This clone occurred a few times. This chain uses TRBV2 with TRBJ1-4; D ambiguous. CDR3 length: 14 amino acids. The V and J ends lost 3 bases and 10 bases respectively, with 15 bases between them. Germline lookup yields CDR1 SNHLY and CDR2 FYNNEI. The CDR3 here is CASSERSTTVKLFF. The CDR3 DNA reads TGTGCCAGCAGTGAGAGGTCCACTACGGTAAAACTGTTTTTT.